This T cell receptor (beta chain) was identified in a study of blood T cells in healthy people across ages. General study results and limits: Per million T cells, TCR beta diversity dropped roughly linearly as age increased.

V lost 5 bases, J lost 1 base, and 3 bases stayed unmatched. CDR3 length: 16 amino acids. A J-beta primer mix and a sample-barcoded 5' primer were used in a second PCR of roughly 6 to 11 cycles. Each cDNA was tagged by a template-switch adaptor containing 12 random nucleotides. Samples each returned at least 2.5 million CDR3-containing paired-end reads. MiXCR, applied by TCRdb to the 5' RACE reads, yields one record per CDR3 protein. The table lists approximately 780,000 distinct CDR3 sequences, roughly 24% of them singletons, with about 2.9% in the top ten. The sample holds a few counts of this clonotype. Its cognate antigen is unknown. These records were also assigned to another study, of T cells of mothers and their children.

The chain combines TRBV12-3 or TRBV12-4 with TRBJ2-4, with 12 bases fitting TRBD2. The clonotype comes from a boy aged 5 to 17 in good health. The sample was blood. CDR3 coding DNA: TGTGCCAGCAGTCCAGGACTAGCGGGGGCCAAAAACATTCAGTACTTC. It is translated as CASSPGLAGAKNIQYF.